This T cell receptor (beta chain) stems from a study of breast tumors, draining lymph nodes, adjacent tissues. Axillary draining lymph nodes of breast cancer patients supplied the node samples. TCRdb re-derived calls from the multiplex PCR reads in MiXCR, one entry per CDR3 protein. The sample holds approximately 230,000 distinct CDR3 sequences, less than 40% seen once. This clonotype was counted at least ten times. Germline CDR1 and CDR2: SGHDN and FVKESK. The CDR3 is 14 residues long. Trimming took off 3 bases at V and 5 bases at J, with 13 bases between the two ends. Sequencing used axillary lymph node tissue. The genes are TRBV14 and TRBJ2-5, with D tentatively TRBD2 (5 bases). The sequence derives from a female donor with breast cancer. Some clones in this sample may be carry-over from other donors' samples. CDR3 residues: CASSQLDGKETQYF. The DNA of the CDR3 is TGTGCCAGCAGCCAGCTAGACGGGAAGGAGACCCAGTACTTC.